Listed here are 29 T cell receptor beta chains from one sample, sequenced in a study of read filtering for tumor transcriptome and immune sequencing. Molecular barcoded adaptors covering alpha/delta and beta/gamma chains were used on roughly 400 ng RNA. Via MiXCR, TCRdb re-called the reads, giving one row per CDR3 protein. The sample lists roughly 93,000 distinct CDR3 sequences, around a fifth occurring once. Source material: a population of CD138-negative cells sorted from bone marrow. The receptors come from a donor aged 40 or older with multiple myeloma.

Concerning this clonotype itself: This may stem from a read error, because a much larger clone lies one nucleotide away. The CDR3 carries no conserved terminal phenylalanine or tryptophan, so it likely arises from a read error. V usage is TRBV4-1 and J usage is TRBJ2-1, with 11 bases matching TRBD2. The CDR3 length is 17 residues. With 3 bases clipped from V and 2 bases from J, the junction kept 6 bases outside the gene matches. Germline-derived CDR1 and CDR2 are MGHRA and YSYEKL. CDR3 bases: TGCGCCAGCAGCCAGAGACTAGCGGGGTTTCCCTACAATGAGCAGTTCTCC. This gives the protein CASSQRLAGFPYNEQFS.

About this clonotype itself: This may be a read error: a much more frequent sequence differs by one nucleotide. The CDR3 carries no conserved terminal phenylalanine or tryptophan, so it likely arises from a read error. This chain joins TRBV5-1 and TRBJ2-3; D is possibly TRBD2 (6 bases). Germline values: CDR1 SGHRS, CDR2 YFSETQ. Between the trimmed V and J ends, which lost 3 bases and 3 bases, there was a span of 14 bases. This CDR3 comprises 15 residues. CDR3 sequence: CASSSRTTGTDTQYL. As DNA, the CDR3 is TGCGCCAGCAGCTCGAGGACTACAGGAACAGATACGCAGTATCTT.

Details on this clonotype: This may stem from a read error, because a much larger clone lies one nucleotide away. The V and J genes are TRBV11-2 and TRBJ2-7; the match to TRBD1 covers 8 bases. The CDR3 covers 13 residues. The V gene's germline CDR1 is SGHAT and CDR2 FQNNGV. CDR3 coding DNA: TGTGCCAGCAGCAATCGCCAACAGGGGGACCAGTGCTTC. It specifies CASSNRQQGDQCF.

The sample holds many counts of this clonotype. This rearrangement joins TRBV6-2 or TRBV6-3 to TRBJ1-1, with a possible D match to TRBD1 (5 bases). Germline lookup yields CDR1 MNHEY and CDR2 SVGEGT. Trimming took 1 base from V and 4 from J, leaving 7 bases between them. CDR3 size: 13 residues. The CDR3 DNA sequence: TGTGCCAGCAGTTACTTAGACAGCACTGAAGCTTTCTTT. Its translation: CASSYLDSTEAFF.

In its sample, this clonotype was seen many times. The V and J genes are TRBV28 and TRBJ2-7, with TRBD1 matching 8 bases. This CDR3 is 18 amino acids long. Per the germline V gene, CDR1 is MDHEN and CDR2 is SYDVKM. Trimming at V came to 4 bases and at J to 0 bases, leaving 14 bases not matched to a gene. The CDR3 is CASSSPGQELFSSYEQYF. The CDR3 DNA reads TGTGCCAGCAGTTCCCCGGGACAGGAGCTTTTCAGCTCCTACGAGCAGTACTTC.

This clonotype has a count of ten or more. V usage is TRBV9 and J usage is TRBJ2-3; D is uncertain. Germline CDR1 and CDR2: SGDLS and YYNGEE. V dropped 0 bases and J dropped 2 bases, with 7 bases sitting between them. This CDR3 contains 14 residues. The CDR3 reads CASSVGRTTDTQYF. CDR3 sequence (DNA): TGTGCCAGCAGCGTAGGACGGACCACAGATACGCAGTATTTT.

As to this clonotype: This sequence may be a read error, since a much larger clone differs from it by one base. V is TRBV3-1 and J is TRBJ2-3, with D tentatively TRBD1 or TRBD2 (5 bases each). Germline CDR1 and CDR2: LGHDT and YNNKEL (reference sequence). The CDR3 spans 13 residues. The chain's CDR3 is CASSQRGTATQYF. The CDR3 DNA follows: TGTGCCAGCAGCCAGAGGGGAACAGCTACGCAGTATTTT.

This clonotype was recorded a few times. J is TRBJ2-3 and V is TRBV5-4, with a weak D call TRBD2 (6 bases). V lost 3 bases and J 2 bases, leaving 10 bases between the germline ends. Germline assignment: CDR1 SGHNT and CDR2 YYREEE (reference sequence). The CDR3 runs 14 residues. The CDR3 is CASSYAGPTDTQYF. The DNA of the CDR3 is TGTGCCAGCAGCTATGCGGGACCCACAGATACGCAGTATTTT.

Ten or more counts support this clonotype. The V call is TRBV20-1, the J call TRBJ2-1; 8 nucleotides align to TRBD2. The V segment lost 6 bases and the J segment 2 bases; nucleotides outside the gene matches: 6. This CDR3 is 14 amino acids long. CDR1 and CDR2 (germline): DFQATT, SNEGSKA (reference sequence). For the CDR3, the DNA is TGCAGTGCAATCTACGGGGGGGCCTACAATGAGCAGTTCTTC. It codes for CSAIYGGAYNEQFF.

This clonotype was counted between two and nine times. A much larger clone lies a single base off, so this may be a read error. The chain carries TRBV13 and TRBJ1-1; 8 positions agree with TRBD1. The CDR3 loop spans 14 amino acids. Trimming removed 5 bases from V and 8 bases from J; junction bases left unmatched: 10. Germline CDR1 reads PRHDT; CDR2 reads FYEKMQ (reference sequence). CDR3: CASSLQGVTEEAFF. CDR3 DNA sequence: TGTGCCAGCAGCCTACAGGGGGTTACGGAAGAAGCTTTCTTT.

Comments on this clonotype: A much larger clone lies one base from this, so it may be a read error. The V gene is TRBV7-8, the J gene TRBJ2-3; no firm D call. V dropped 8 bases and J dropped 3 bases, with 9 bases sitting between them. Germline V gene sequence: CDR1 SGHVS, CDR2 FQNEAQ. This CDR3 contains 12 residues. The CDR3 DNA is TGTGCCAGCGGCCGGGTGACAGATACGCAGTATTTT. It encodes CASGRVTDTQYF.

This clonotype has just a few counts. V gene TRBV5-6 combines with J gene TRBJ2-5; D not certain. The CDR3 is 12 residues long. The ends were cut back, 2 bases at V and 2 bases at J, with 4 bases in the middle. The germline V gene encodes CDR1 SGHDT and CDR2 YYEEEE. Written as DNA, the CDR3 is TGTGCCAGCAGCTTCCTTCAAGAGACCCAGTACTTC. Translation gives CASSFLQETQYF. Full variable domain (outside the CDR3, taken from reference TRBV5-6 and TRBJ2-5): DAGVTQSPTHLIKTRGQQVTLRCSPKSGHDTVSWYQQALGQGPQFIFQYYEEEERQRGNFPDRFSGHQFPNYSSELNVNALLLGDSALYLCASSFLQETQYFGPGTRLLVL.

The chain joins TRBV25-1 to TRBJ1-6, with D hard to call. The CDR3 has 12 residues. Trimming cost V 10 bases and J 6 bases, with 10 bases left between them. Germline CDR1 MGHDK, CDR2 SYGVNS. Here the CDR3 reads CATRRGNSPLHF. In DNA, the CDR3 is TGTGCCACCCGAAGAGGTAATTCACCCCTCCACTTT.

This clonotype was observed a few times. The chain joins TRBV29-1 to TRBJ1-4; D gene ambiguous. The germline V gene encodes CDR1 SQVTM and CDR2 ANQGSEA. The germline V and J ends were trimmed by 7 bases and 7 bases, with 13 bases remaining between them. The CDR3 spans 12 residues. The CDR3: CSALRYGEKLFF. As DNA, the CDR3 is TGCAGCGCCCTGAGGTACGGTGAAAAACTGTTTTTT.

The chain links TRBV6-1 to TRBJ2-5; no clear D. CDR1 and CDR2 (germline): MNHNS, SASEGT. The CDR3 runs to 14 residues. The V end was cut by 5 bases, the J end by 4 bases, with 14 bases between. CDR3 sequence reads: CASSYLSGRETQYF. CDR3 bases: TGTGCCAGCAGTTACCTTTCCGGACGAGAGACCCAGTACTTC.

As for this clonotype: A far larger clone is off by one base, so a read error is likely. The chain's CDR3 is CACSLEPGLPYNEQFF. The CDR3 DNA reads as TGTGCCTGCAGTTTAGAGCCGGGACTGCCCTACAATGAGCAGTTCTTC. The gene calls are TRBV12-3 or TRBV12-4 and TRBJ2-1, with D tentatively TRBD2 (6 bases). This CDR3 is 16 amino acids long.

The sample holds many counts of this clonotype. The chain recombines TRBV9 with TRBJ2-1; 8 positions agree with TRBD2. Germline V CDR1 and CDR2: SGDLS, YYNGEE. With V trimmed by 0 bases and J by 0 bases, 2 bases remained unmatched. There are 16 residues in the CDR3. The CDR3 sequence is CASSVVGTSSYNEQFF. As DNA, the CDR3 is TGTGCCAGCAGCGTAGTAGGGACTAGCTCCTACAATGAGCAGTTCTTC.

With respect to this clonotype: This likely traces to a read error, being one base from a far larger clone. The V call is TRBV7-9, the J call TRBJ1-6; 7 positions agree with TRBD1. This CDR3 region has 11 residues. Per germline, CDR1 SEHNR and CDR2 FQNEAQ (reference sequence). CDR3 bases: TGTGCCAGCAGCCGGGACAGTGGGTCTTTCTTT. This gives the protein CASSRDSGSFF.

Turning to this clonotype: A much larger clone differs by one base, so this may be a read error. The chain couples TRBV29-1 to TRBJ2-3; 7 bases line up with TRBD2. Germline CDR1 reads SQVTM; CDR2 reads ANQGSEA. CDR3 length: 15 amino acids. The CDR3 DNA follows: TGCAGGGTTGAAGCCGACCCGGGGGGTACAGATACGCAGTATTTT. Translating gives CRVEADPGGTDTQYF.

This clonotype occurred a few times. A much larger clone lies a single base off, so this may be a read error. The CDR3 ends on some other residue instead of the conserved phenylalanine or tryptophan, so this is likely a read error. The chain uses TRBV28 and TRBJ1-1, with no clear D. The V gene lost 7 bases and the J gene lost 4 bases, with 10 bases spanning the gap. Germline assignment: CDR1 MDHEN and CDR2 SYDVKM. CDR3 length: 12 residues. CDR3 coding DNA: TGTGCCAGCAATGTGGGAGGCACTGAAGCTTTCCTT. Translated: CASNVGGTEAFL.

The chain carries TRBV12-3 or TRBV12-4 and TRBJ2-7; no definite D call. Trimming left V 5 bases short and J 2 bases short, with 10 bases between. The CDR3 has 13 residues. CDR3 region: CASSLVQPYEQYF. The CDR3, as DNA: TGTGCCAGCAGTCTGGTACAGCCCTACGAGCAGTACTTC.

This clonotype was counted at least ten times. J is TRBJ2-7 and V is TRBV12-3 or TRBV12-4; D perhaps matches TRBD2 (6 bases). The CDR3 spans 12 residues. The V end lost 11 bases, the J end lost 7 bases, and 18 bases lay between the germline ends. The CDR3 region is CASRGWLGEQYF. CDR3 DNA sequence: TGTGCCTCCCGGGGGTGGCTGGGAGAGCAGTACTTC.

The chain employs TRBV20-1 and TRBJ2-1; D perhaps matches TRBD2 (5 bases). CDR1 and CDR2 (germline): DFQATT, SNEGSKA (reference sequence). Deletions cut 5 bases from V and 8 bases from J, with 22 bases between. This CDR3 comprises 15 residues. DNA for the CDR3: TGCAGTGCTGGACTCCCGGAGAGATCAAGGTATGAGCAGTTCTTC. Protein product: CSAGLPERSRYEQFF.

This clonotype appeared many times. This chain joins TRBV5-1 and TRBJ1-1; D is undetermined. This CDR3 contains 13 residues. V dropped 5 bases and J dropped 0 bases, with 8 bases sitting between them. Per the germline V gene, CDR1 is SGHRS and CDR2 is YFSETQ. CDR3 amino acids: CASRVEMNTEAFF. CDR3 DNA sequence: TGCGCCAGCAGGGTTGAAATGAACACTGAAGCTTTCTTT.

This clonotype has just a few counts. The chain uses TRBV12-3 or TRBV12-4 and TRBJ1-5, with 7 bases identical to TRBD1. This CDR3 is 15 amino acids long. J gave up 5 bases and V 6 bases, and 10 bases lay outside the gene matches. The CDR3 sequence is CASRQSGTADQPQHF. The CDR3 coding sequence is TGTGCCAGCAGACAATCCGGGACAGCTGATCAGCCCCAGCATTTT.

This clonotype appeared a single time. Sequence at one end of the junction differs from germline and may be a read error. The rearrangement joins TRBV5-1 to TRBJ1-3; 8 positions agree with TRBD1. The CDR3 runs to 17 residues. Germline CDR1 reads SGHRS; CDR2 reads YFSETQ. The CDR3 region is CTSSLTGDASSGNTIYF. For the CDR3, the DNA is TGCACCAGCAGCTTGACAGGGGACGCGAGCTCTGGAAACACCATATATTTT.

This clonotype was detected many times. The CDR3 here is CASSFGRGGLDEQFF. CDR3 in DNA: TGTGCCAGCAGCTTTGGAAGGGGGGGCCTCGATGAGCAGTTCTTC. This chain uses TRBV11-2 with TRBJ2-1; TRBD2 is a possible D gene (7 bases). CDR1 SGHAT and CDR2 FQNNGV come from the germline V gene. The CDR3 length is 15 residues. V was trimmed by 3 bases and J by 8 bases, leaving 17 bases between them.

In regard to this clonotype: A read error may explain this, as a much larger clone is one base away. The CDR3 protein is CNVEGTGTEAFF. In DNA, the CDR3 is TGCAACGTTGAAGGGACGGGCACTGAAGCTTTCTTT. The genes are TRBV29-1 and TRBJ1-1, with D possibly TRBD1 on 5 matching bases. Germline V gene sequence: CDR1 SQVTM, CDR2 ANQGSEA. The CDR3 consists of 12 residues.

This clonotype occurred a few times. V gene TRBV7-9 combines with J gene TRBJ2-5; TRBD2 aligns across 13 bases. V shed 5 bases and J 3 bases; nucleotides not matched to a gene: 24. The germline CDR1 and CDR2 sequences are SEHNR and FQNEAQ (reference sequence). The CDR3 covers 22 residues. CDR3: CASSRRLIGKLAGGPAKETQYF. CDR3 sequence (DNA): TGTGCCAGCAGCAGAAGGTTAATCGGGAAACTAGCGGGGGGGCCCGCTAAAGAGACCCAGTACTTC.